The 25 T cell receptor beta chains presented below share a single source sample, sequenced in a study of tumor-infiltrating lymphocytes in primary liver carcinoma. Bulk tissue was left unsorted, and RNA and DNA were co-extracted from 20-30 mg of it. Total RNA (approximately 0.5 ug) served as template for TCR beta cDNA synthesis primed by a constant-region primer. Amplification in three nested multiplex PCR rounds with slightly modified ARM-PCR gave rise to TCR beta libraries. Both of the initial two PCR rounds ran for approximately 11 cycles and employed TRBV1-TRBV30 forward primers alongside a C-beta reverse primer. TCRdb re-called the multiplex PCR reads with MiXCR, one entry per CDR3 protein. The table includes approximately 190,000 distinct CDR3 sequences, just under 85% detected once. Material: tumor tissue from primary liver carcinoma. Source of these receptors: a man aged 35-49 years with primary liver carcinoma and hepatitis B virus infection.

This chain uses TRBV14 with TRBJ2-1; TRBD2 matches 8 bases. This CDR3 contains 16 residues. Germline-derived CDR1 and CDR2 are SGHDN and FVKESK. With V trimmed by 6 bases and J by 15 bases, 22 bases remained unmatched. As DNA, the CDR3 is TGTGCCAGCAGTGCCGTAGCGGGATGGGTGAACAATGAACTGTTCTTC. Translating it yields CASSAVAGWVNNELFF.

In the case of this clonotype: The CDR3 carries no conserved terminal phenylalanine or tryptophan, so it likely arises from a read error. No DNA is shown, since the ends of the CDR3 on it are uncertain; the CDR3 is the one TCRdb lists. The genes are TRBV28 and TRBJ2-7; no check of the table's D call, TRBD2, against the DNA was made. CDR1 and CDR2 (germline): MDHEN, SYDVKM. The CDR3 is made up of 15 amino acids, end residues included. This chain's CDR3 is CASSFGRAKSYEHYL.

A note on this clonotype: A much larger clone lies one base from this, so it may be a read error. The J gene is TRBJ1-2, the V gene TRBV11-2; D may be TRBD1 (6 bases). This CDR3 is built from 13 residues. Germline values: CDR1 SGHAT, CDR2 FQNNGV. The CDR3 reads CDSIPGAGRGYTF. CDR3 sequence (DNA): TGTGACAGCATCCCGGGGGCAGGGCGGGGCTACACCTTC.

Of note for this clonotype: The junction departs from germline at one end; a sequencing error may be responsible. The V call is TRBV24-1, the J call TRBJ2-5; weak D call: TRBD2 (5 bases). Germline loops: CDR1 KGHDR, CDR2 SFDVKD. The CDR3 consists of 16 residues. CDR3 region: CATSASKVRVQETQRF. As DNA, the CDR3 is TGTGCCACCAGTGCATCAAAGGTGCGGGTACAAGAAACCCAGCGCTTC.

This clonotype is labeled medium-sized (0.01 to 0.1%). V gene TRBV11-2 combines with J gene TRBJ2-3; 10 bases map to TRBD2. Germline V lookup: CDR1 SGHAT, CDR2 FQNNGV. The CDR3 extends over 17 amino acids. The V and J ends lost 7 bases and 4 bases, in that order; junction bases with no gene match: 14. CDR3 in DNA: TGTGCCAGCACCGACCAGGTTTCTAGCGGGAGCTCAGATACGCAGTATTTT. Its translation: CASTDQVSSGSSDTQYF.

Points on this clonotype: The junction and the germline gene differ at one end; a read error may be behind it. The chain has TRBV7-9 and TRBJ2-7; D is perhaps TRBD2 (6 bases). Germline-derived CDR1 and CDR2 are SEHNR and FQNEAQ (reference sequence). The CDR3 sequence is 12 residues long. CDR3: CASSWARDEQYF. The CDR3, as DNA: TGTGCCAGCAGCTGGGCGCGGGACGAGCAGTATTTC.

In the case of this clonotype: The junction does not match germline at one end; this may be a read error. This chain links TRBV14 with TRBJ2-7; D is uncertain. This CDR3 is built from 16 residues. The germline gives CDR1 SGHDN, CDR2 FVKESK. This CDR3 is CASSQDSQSSSYEHYF. The CDR3 DNA reads TGTGCCAGCAGCCAAGATTCGCAGTCGTCCTCCTACGAGCACTACTTC.

CDR3 in amino acids: CSVEDRGSETQYF. The CDR3 nucleotides read TGCAGCGTTGAGGACAGGGGGTCGGAGACCCAGTACTTC. This chain uses TRBV29-1 with TRBJ2-5, with 10 positions matching TRBD1. The CDR3 spans 13 residues. Losses at the gene ends were 3 bases for V and 5 bases for J; bases not matched to a gene: 3. Germline V CDR1 and CDR2: SQVTM, ANQGSEA.

Remarks on this clonotype: A much larger clone lies a single base off, so this may be a read error. This chain uses TRBV13 with TRBJ2-5; D possibly corresponds to TRBD2 (7 bases). The CDR3 sequence is 17 residues long. From germline, CDR1 is PRHDT and CDR2 FYEKMQ (reference sequence). For the CDR3, the DNA is TGTGCCAGCAGCTTGAGGGGGGTGGGCGGGGGTCAAGAGAACCAGTACTTC. This gives the protein CASSLRGVGGGQENQYF. Filled out from reference TRBV13 and TRBJ2-5, the complete variable domain reads AAGVIQSPRHLIKEKRETATLKCYPIPRHDTVYWYQQGPGQDPQFLISFYEKMQSDKGSIPDRFSAQQFSDYHSELNMSSLELGDSALYFCASSLRGVGGGQENQYFGPGTRLLVL.

The chain couples TRBV28 to TRBJ2-5, with 10 positions matching TRBD2. The trim removed 6 bases at V and 10 bases at J, leaving 11 bases unmatched. The CDR3 has 14 amino acids. The germline CDR1 and CDR2 sequences are MDHEN and SYDVKM. The CDR3 loop is CASRPGLARGIQYF. CDR3 bases: TGTGCCAGCAGACCGGGACTAGCGAGAGGGATCCAGTACTTC.

Comments on this clonotype: In this CDR3 the conserved last residue, phenylalanine or tryptophan, is missing, so a read error is likely. This chain joins TRBV24-1 and TRBJ1-5; a weak D match, TRBD1 (6 bases). Germline V gene sequence: CDR1 KGHDR, CDR2 SFDVKD. The CDR3 has 14 residues. CDR3 residues: CVTSDRDIGQPQHY. Written as DNA, the CDR3 is TGTGTCACCAGTGACCGGGACATAGGACAGCCCCAGCATTAT.

On this clonotype itself: One junction end disagrees with the germline gene, perhaps due to a read error. The V gene is TRBV11-2, the J gene TRBJ2-7; TRBD1 is a possible D gene (5 bases). This CDR3 has 15 residues. Germline V gene sequence: CDR1 SGHAT, CDR2 FQNNGV. CDR3 sequence: CASSLGWTWENEQCF. In DNA, the CDR3 is TGTGCCAGCAGCTTAGGATGGACATGGGAAAACGAGCAGTGCTTC.

The chain has TRBV11-2 and TRBJ2-7; TRBD2 matches at 7 bases. CDR1 is SGHAT, CDR2 FQNNGV, per germline. CDR3 length: 15 residues. The V gene end was trimmed by 3 bases and the J gene end by 1 base; junction bases not matched to a gene: 6. The CDR3 region is CASSLGGKRSYEQYF. CDR3 sequence (DNA): TGTGCCAGCAGCTTGGGGGGGAAGCGATCCTACGAGCAGTACTTC.

On this clonotype: The junction shows a germline mismatch at one end, possibly a read error. V gene TRBV5-6 combines with J gene TRBJ2-3; 9 bases are shared with TRBD2. Germline loops: CDR1 SGHDT, CDR2 YYEEEE. The CDR3 sequence is 15 residues long. CDR3 coding DNA: TGTGCCAGCAGCTTGGATAGCGGGGGATCAGATAAGCAGTATTTC. Translating gives CASSLDSGGSDKQYF.

This chain connects TRBV7-2 to TRBJ2-1; unclear D gene. Germline V gene data show CDR1 as SGHTA and CDR2 as FQGNSA. The CDR3 has 17 residues. V was shortened by 0 bases and J by 0 bases, with 12 bases between the two germline ends. The CDR3 DNA reads as TGTGCCAGCAGCTTAGCGCTAGGCGATAGCTCCTACAATGAGCAGTTCTTC. Amino acid sequence: CASSLALGDSSYNEQFF. The complete variable domain, with remaining parts taken from reference TRBV7-2 and TRBJ2-1, reads GAGVSQSPSNKVTEKGKDVELRCDPISGHTALYWYRQSLGQGLEFLIYFQGNSAPDKSGLPSDRFSAERTGGSVSTLTIQRTQQEDSAVYLCASSLALGDSSYNEQFFGPGTRLTVL.

This clonotype has a single count. Germline is not matched at one junction end, which may reflect a read error. The V call is TRBV20-1, the J call TRBJ2-1, with TRBD2 as a possible D gene (6 bases). Germline V gene lookup returns CDR1 DFQATT and CDR2 SNEGSKA (reference sequence). There are 15 residues in the CDR3. CDR3 residues: CSARDLGLRYNEQFF. As DNA, the CDR3 is TGCAGTGCTAGAGATCTGGGACTCCGCTACAATGAGCAATTCTTC.

Turning to this clonotype: One end of the junction fails to match germline, which may point to a read error. The gene calls are TRBV5-1 and TRBJ1-2; no clear D. CDR1 is SGHRS and CDR2 is YFSETQ in the germline V gene. CDR3 size: 14 residues. The CDR3 sequence: CASSLDRMDGGYTF. CDR3 nucleotide sequence: TGCGCCAGCAGTTTGGATAGGATGGACGGCGGCTACACCTTC.

The chain carries TRBV29-1 and TRBJ2-5, with TRBD1 matching over 10 bases. CDR1 and CDR2 (germline): SQVTM, ANQGSEA. This CDR3 contains 12 residues. Written as DNA, the CDR3 is TGCTGCTTGTGGGACAGGGGAGAGGTCCAGTACTTC. Translating it yields CCLWDRGEVQYF. Filled out from reference TRBV29-1 and TRBJ2-5, the complete variable domain reads SAVISQKPSRDICQRGTSLTIQCQVDSQVTMMFWYRQQPGQSLTLIATANQGSEATYESGFVIDKFPISRPNLTFSTLTVSNMSPEDSSIYLCCLWDRGEVQYFGPGTRLLVL.

As to this clonotype: Lacking the conserved final phenylalanine or tryptophan, this CDR3 likely reflects a read error. It is unclear where the CDR3 begins or ends on the DNA, so no DNA is shown, and the CDR3 is as TCRdb lists it. This chain joins TRBV4-3 and TRBJ2-7; the listed D gene, TRBD2, was not tested against the DNA. The CDR3 is 13 amino acids in total, end residues counted. Germline V gene sequence: CDR1 LGHNA, CDR2 YSLEER. The CDR3 spells CASSRVGESEQYS.

A note on this clonotype: The CDR3 ends on some other residue instead of the conserved phenylalanine or tryptophan, so this is likely a read error. The rearrangement joins TRBV29-1 to TRBJ2-1; 8 nucleotides agree with TRBD2. Losses at the gene ends were 8 bases for V and 2 bases for J; bases not matched to a gene: 11. Germline CDR1 reads SQVTM; CDR2 reads ANQGSEA. The CDR3 sequence is 15 residues long. CDR3 sequence: CSTEGTSGPYNEQFL. The CDR3 DNA follows: TGCAGCACTGAGGGAACTAGCGGTCCCTACAATGAGCAGTTCTTA.

As to this clonotype: An end of the junction does not agree with germline; a read error may underlie this. The rearrangement uses TRBV5-1 and TRBJ2-5, with 9 bases identical to TRBD1. Germline lookup yields CDR1 SGHRS and CDR2 YFSETQ. The CDR3 loop spans 15 amino acids. CDR3 sequence (DNA): TGCGCCGGCAACCAGACAGGGGGAGAACAAGAGATCCAGTATTTC. Protein product: CAGNQTGGEQEIQYF.

This clonotype showed up just once. A much larger clone differs from this one at a single base, so this may be a read error. The chain employs TRBV30 and TRBJ2-3; a possible D gene is TRBD2 (6 bases). The CDR3 extends over 15 amino acids. The germline gives CDR1 GTSNPN, CDR2 SVGIG (reference sequence). CDR3 residues: CAWSAGGMSTDMQYF. The DNA of the CDR3 is TGTGCCTGGAGTGCTGGGGGGATGAGCACAGATATGCAGTATTTT.

A remark on this clonotype: One end of the junction varies from germline; a read error may be responsible. J is TRBJ2-3 and V is TRBV6-5; perhaps D is TRBD1 or TRBD2 (5 bases each). Germline assignment: CDR1 MNHEY and CDR2 SVGAGI. The CDR3 has 14 residues. CDR3 sequence reads: CGSKRRGGTDTQYF. The CDR3 nucleotides read TGTGGCAGCAAAAGGAGAGGGGGCACAGATACGCAGTATTTT.

A note on this clonotype: One end of the junction fails to match germline, which may point to a read error. The V and J genes are TRBV29-1 and TRBJ2-5; 10 bases match TRBD1. Per the germline V gene, CDR1 is SQVTM and CDR2 is ANQGSEA. The CDR3 loop spans 15 amino acids. CDR3 in amino acids: CSVEPDRGRQVTRYF. The CDR3 nucleotides read TGTAGCGTTGAGCCCGACAGGGGGCGGCAAGTGACCCGGTACTTC.

This chain connects TRBV6-2 or TRBV6-3 to TRBJ2-2; maybe TRBD1 (7 bases). The germline gives CDR1 MNHEY, CDR2 SVGEGT. This CDR3 is built from 16 residues. The CDR3 loop reads CTCSYLSRGASRELFF. The DNA of the CDR3 is TGTACCTGCAGTTATTTGAGCAGGGGGGCATCCCGGGAGCTGTTTTTT.